This TCR beta chain was captured by sequencing in a study of CD8 T cells in Susac syndrome. RNA was extracted with the RNeasy kit, and a quantity of 0.5 to 1 ug was reverse transcribed using random hexamers. Across 54 Vbeta and 13 Jbeta, immunoSEQ multiplex PCR amplified TCR beta CDR3. TCRdb reprocessed the immunoSEQ multiplex PCR reads via MiXCR and lists one record per CDR3 protein. There are around 170,000 distinct CDR3 sequences in the sample; more than 85% occur only once, and around 0.16% lies in the top ten. Study-wide findings and caveats: Susac-specific public clones found in total CD8+ repertoires numbered 15 to 20, and those in CD8+ TEMRA repertoires numbered several. It was in TEMRA cells and active patients that Susac CD8+ clonal expansion peaked.

Regarding this clonotype: The antigen is not known.

This TCR was sampled from a human donor with Susac syndrome. The sample consisted of CD8+ T cells from PBMCs.

The CDR3 loop is CATSDTRTGAEDEQYF. CDR3 DNA: TGTGCCACCAGTGATACCAGGACAGGGGCAGAAGACGAGCAGTACTTC. This chain uses TRBV24-1 with TRBJ2-7; TRBD1 agrees at 9 bases. V dropped 3 bases and J dropped 5; count of bases not matched to a gene: 10. The V gene's germline CDR1 is KGHDR and CDR2 SFDVKD. The CDR3 sequence is 16 residues long.